A single T cell receptor (beta chain) is shown here with its context. What this receptor recognizes is not known. No quality values exist for individual bases; no much larger clone is one base distant. Libraries were prepared through PCR. TCRdb records Illumina HiSeq 2500 as the sequencer. Unique molecular identifiers were incorporated into TCR beta cDNA libraries to reduce PCR and sequencing biases. Every 1 to 10 million input T cells yielded approximately 500,000 cDNA molecules, meaning each molecule approximated one T cell. The patient libraries were prepared and sequenced with the same protocol used for the earlier healthy control dataset. Samples belonging to the same batch were prepared together, multiplexed and sequenced on a shared HiSeq lane. Per the original workflow: MIGEC was used to process the raw barcoded reads, and molecular identifier groups with only a single read were discarded before consensus assembly and CDR3 extraction. VDJtools was used for post-analysis of the clonotype tables, with diversity normalized by down-sampling every dataset to the smallest sample size. Repertoire overlap clustering matched CDR3 amino acid but not nucleotide sequences to correct batch-related cross-sample contamination. The raw public reads went through TCRdb reprocessing: fastp at Q25, MiXCR clone calling, in-frame beta chains kept. Each record represents a unique CDR3 protein, reported with the most common genes and DNA among its rows. In this record, the V and J calls reflect TCRdb's handling and not the investigators' own analysis. For this sample there are hundreds of thousands of distinct CDR3 sequences; less than 40% appear just once. About an eighth of the sample is in the top ten clones.

CDR1 and CDR2 were assigned from the germline V gene (reference sequence) as LNHNV and YYDKDF. Taken from cysteine to phenylalanine, the CDR3 has 20 residues. Only the CDR3 region is kept as DNA, spanning 60 bases read in frame from base 1. V and J lose 2 bases and 0 bases, and a span of 23 bases separates them. TCR beta repertoires were profiled from peripheral blood of about a dozen young patients with multiple sclerosis to demonstrate the VDJtools post-analysis software. The multiple sclerosis patients were children and adolescents between roughly 6 and 17 years of age. The data were obtained in a study of post-analysis software for immune sequencing data (dated by TCRdb to between 2014 and 2017). Some background on the complete study: Relapsing-remitting, secondary progressive and progressive-relapsing multiple sclerosis were recorded as disease courses, and subtype annotation was lacking for some patients. The patient repertoires were set against about 10 previously published healthy control repertoires from donors whose ages ranged from about 6 to 27 years. A subset of samples was prepared in parallel using single-end sample barcoding, then pooled and co-amplified after Illumina adapter ligation. The investigation overall reported the following: Direct clustering with F measure revealed strong co-clustering of samples prepared in the same batch, which led to a batch-effect correction. Several TRBV segments, including TRBV5-6, TRBV5-1 and TRBV20-1, were significantly more frequent in patients than controls. The multiple sclerosis patient group was slightly younger than the control group. Multiple sclerosis patients had significantly lower normalized Chao1 diversity than controls, a result that suggests substantial peripheral T-cell clonal expansion.

The rearrangement joined TRBV15 to TRBJ2-1, and TRBD1 may be the D gene, going by 6 matching bases. Sequencing used blood. The sequence was obtained from a girl aged 10 to 17 with multiple sclerosis. The CDR3 corresponds to CATSRKLTSNRVFSYNEQFF. The sequenced DNA: TGTGCCACCAGCAGAAAACTAACCTCAAACAGGGTCTTCTCCTACAATGAGCAGTTCTTC.